Described below is a single T cell receptor (beta chain) sequence and its context. The sample originates from a study of blood T cell repertoires in COVID-19. For the study at large: Nucleic acid was either cDNA or gDNA, and it came from T cells, B-cell-depleted T cells, or PBMCs.

The CDR3 runs 12 residues. From germline, CDR1 is SQVTM and CDR2 ANQGSEA. Trimming removed 6 bases from V and 2 bases from J, with 11 bases in between. As handled by the study authors: Estimates of nucleated cell counts were drawn from the amplification of reference gene primers. Clones were read by immunoSEQ multiplex PCR, and TCRdb kept only the in-frame ones, dropping some. V, J and clone size are taken as reported in that table, and D and trimming were inferred from the DNA itself. The sample comprises about 52,000 clones, around 81% of which are singletons, and around a quarter rests with the top ten. In Seattle, patients joined the study during active infection and were tracked longitudinally.

The gene calls are TRBV29-1 and TRBJ2-7; D possibly corresponds to TRBD2 (5 bases). This sequence originates from a woman over 75 with COVID-19, enrolled during active disease. The sequenced sample consisted of peripheral blood. The CDR3: CSVRLTAYEQYF. Here the CDR3 DNA reads TGCAGCGTACGACTAACCGCCTACGAGCAGTACTTC.